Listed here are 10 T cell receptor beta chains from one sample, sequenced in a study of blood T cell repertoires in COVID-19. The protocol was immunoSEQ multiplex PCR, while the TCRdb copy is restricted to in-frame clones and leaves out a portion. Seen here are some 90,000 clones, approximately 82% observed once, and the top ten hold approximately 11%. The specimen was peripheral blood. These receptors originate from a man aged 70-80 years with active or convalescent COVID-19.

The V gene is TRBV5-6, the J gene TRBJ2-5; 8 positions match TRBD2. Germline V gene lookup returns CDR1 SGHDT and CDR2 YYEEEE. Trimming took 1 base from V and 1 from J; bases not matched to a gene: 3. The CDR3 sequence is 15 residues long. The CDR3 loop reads CASSLMAGGQETQYF. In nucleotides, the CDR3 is TGTGCCAGCAGCTTGATGGCGGGGGGCCAAGAGACCCAGTACTTC.

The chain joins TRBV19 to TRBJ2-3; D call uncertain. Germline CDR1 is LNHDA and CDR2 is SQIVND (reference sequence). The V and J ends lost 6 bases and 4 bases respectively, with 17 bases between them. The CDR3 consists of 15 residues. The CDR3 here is CASRQHGPLPDTQYF. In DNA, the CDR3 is TGTGCCAGTAGACAACATGGGCCCCTCCCAGATACGCAGTATTTT.

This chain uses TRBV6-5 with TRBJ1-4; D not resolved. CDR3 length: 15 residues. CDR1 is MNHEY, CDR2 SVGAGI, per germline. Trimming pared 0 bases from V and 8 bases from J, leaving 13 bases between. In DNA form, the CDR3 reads TGTGCCAGCAGTTACTCGAATGGGCGCAGGGAAAAACTGTTTTTT. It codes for CASSYSNGRREKLFF.

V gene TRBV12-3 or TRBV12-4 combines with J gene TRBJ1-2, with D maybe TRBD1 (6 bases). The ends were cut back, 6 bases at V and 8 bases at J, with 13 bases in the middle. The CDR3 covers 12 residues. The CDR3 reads CASSPGGRGYTF. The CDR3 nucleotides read TGTGCCAGCAGCCCCGGGGGGCGCGGCTACACCTTC.

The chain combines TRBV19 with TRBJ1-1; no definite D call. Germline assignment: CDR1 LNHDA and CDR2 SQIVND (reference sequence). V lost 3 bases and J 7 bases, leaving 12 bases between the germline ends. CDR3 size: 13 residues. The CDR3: CASSMPLGVEAFF. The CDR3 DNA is TGTGCCAGTAGTATGCCCCTAGGAGTTGAAGCTTTCTTT.

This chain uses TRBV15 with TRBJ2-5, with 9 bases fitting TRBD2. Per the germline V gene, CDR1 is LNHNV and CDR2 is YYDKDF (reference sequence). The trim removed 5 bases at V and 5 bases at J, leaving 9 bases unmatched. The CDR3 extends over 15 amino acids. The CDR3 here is CATSVPGAGGETQYF. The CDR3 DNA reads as TGTGCCACCAGCGTCCCGGGGGCGGGGGGGGAGACCCAGTACTTC.

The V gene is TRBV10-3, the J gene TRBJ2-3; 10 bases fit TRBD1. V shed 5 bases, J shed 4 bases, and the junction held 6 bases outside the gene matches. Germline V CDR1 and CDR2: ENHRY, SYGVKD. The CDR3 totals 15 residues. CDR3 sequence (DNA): TGTGCCATCAGTCCCGGACAGGGGGTGGCAGATACGCAGTATTTT. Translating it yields CAISPGQGVADTQYF.

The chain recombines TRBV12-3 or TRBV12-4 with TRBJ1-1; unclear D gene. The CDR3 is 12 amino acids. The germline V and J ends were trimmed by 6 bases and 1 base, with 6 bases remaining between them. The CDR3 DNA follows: TGTGCCAGCAGGCCAGGGAACACTGAAGCTTTCTTT. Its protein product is CASRPGNTEAFF.

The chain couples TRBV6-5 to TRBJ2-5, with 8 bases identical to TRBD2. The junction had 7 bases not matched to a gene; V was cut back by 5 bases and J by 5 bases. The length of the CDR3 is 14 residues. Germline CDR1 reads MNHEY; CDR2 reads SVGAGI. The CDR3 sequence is CASSILGGAETQYF. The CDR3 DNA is TGTGCCAGCAGTATCCTCGGGGGGGCGGAGACCCAGTACTTC.

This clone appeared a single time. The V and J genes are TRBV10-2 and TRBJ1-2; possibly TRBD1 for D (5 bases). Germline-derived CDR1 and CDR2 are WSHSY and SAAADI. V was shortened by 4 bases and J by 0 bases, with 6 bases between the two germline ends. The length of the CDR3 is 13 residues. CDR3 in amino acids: CASSGTPNYGYTF. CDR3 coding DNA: TGCGCCAGCAGTGGGACACCTAACTATGGCTACACCTTC.